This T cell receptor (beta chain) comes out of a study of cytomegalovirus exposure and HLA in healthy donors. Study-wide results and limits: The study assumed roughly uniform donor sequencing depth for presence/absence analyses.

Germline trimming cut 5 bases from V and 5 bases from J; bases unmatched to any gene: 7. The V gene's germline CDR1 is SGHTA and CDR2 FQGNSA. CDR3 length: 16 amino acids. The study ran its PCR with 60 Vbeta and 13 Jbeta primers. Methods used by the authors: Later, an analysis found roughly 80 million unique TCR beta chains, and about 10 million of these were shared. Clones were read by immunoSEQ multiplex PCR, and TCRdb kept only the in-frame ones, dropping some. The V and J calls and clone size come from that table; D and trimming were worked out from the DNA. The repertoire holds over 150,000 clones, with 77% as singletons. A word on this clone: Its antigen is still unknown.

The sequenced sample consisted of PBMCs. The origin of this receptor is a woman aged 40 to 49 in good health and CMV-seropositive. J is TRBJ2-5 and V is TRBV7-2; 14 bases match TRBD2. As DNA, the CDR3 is TGTGCCAGCAGCAAGGGGACTAGCGGGAGTCAGGAGACCCAGTACTTC. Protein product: CASSKGTSGSQETQYF.